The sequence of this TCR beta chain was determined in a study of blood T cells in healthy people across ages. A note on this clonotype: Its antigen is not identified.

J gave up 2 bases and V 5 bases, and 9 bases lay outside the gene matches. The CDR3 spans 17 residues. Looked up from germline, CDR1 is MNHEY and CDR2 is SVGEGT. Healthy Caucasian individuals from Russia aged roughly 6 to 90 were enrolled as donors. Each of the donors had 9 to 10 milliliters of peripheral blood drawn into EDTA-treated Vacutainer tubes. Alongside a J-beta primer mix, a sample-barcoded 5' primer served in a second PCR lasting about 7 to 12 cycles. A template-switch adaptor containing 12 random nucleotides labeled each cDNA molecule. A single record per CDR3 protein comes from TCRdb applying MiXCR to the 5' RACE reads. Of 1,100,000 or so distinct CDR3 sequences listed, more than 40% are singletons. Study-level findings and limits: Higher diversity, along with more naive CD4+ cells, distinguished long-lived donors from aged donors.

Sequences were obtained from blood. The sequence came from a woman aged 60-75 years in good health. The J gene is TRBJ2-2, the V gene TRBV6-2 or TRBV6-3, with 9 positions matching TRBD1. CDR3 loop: CASSTPRTGANTGELFF. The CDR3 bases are TGTGCCAGCAGTACCCCCCGGACAGGGGCTAACACCGGGGAGCTGTTTTTT.